This T cell receptor (beta chain) was captured in a study of OX40 agonist ivuxolimab in advanced cancers. Study-level background: The costimulatory receptor OX40 (CD134) was targeted by ivuxolimab, a fully human IgG2 agonistic monoclonal antibody. Intravenous ivuxolimab was administered to patients every 2 weeks at six dose levels: 0.01, 0.1, 0.3, 1.5, 3 and 10 mg/kg. Of the roughly 54 patients in dose escalation, some 20 had hepatocellular carcinoma, around 15 had melanoma, 9 had renal cell carcinoma and 9 had head and neck cancer. The dose-escalation cohort was roughly 80% male with a mean age of approximately 60 years, ranging from roughly 23 to 85. Patients were allowed to have had prior anti-PD-1, anti-PD-L1 or anti-CTLA-4 therapy, and 40% of the dose-escalation patients had previously received checkpoint inhibitors. Partial responses occurred in three dose-escalation patients: two with cutaneous melanoma and one with hepatocellular carcinoma. Peripheral TCRbeta sequencing aimed to test whether ivuxolimab altered TCR sequence diversity and caused clonal T-cell expansion. The paper describes the monotherapy dose-escalation part (N of about 50 patients) of the phase I trial of ivuxolimab. General findings and caveats noted by the study authors: The antigen specificity of the clonally expanded peripheral T cells was not determined. Low levels of normalized T-cell clonal expansion were also seen in some nonresponding patients. At doses from 0.1 to 3.0 mg/kg, clonal expansion was seen in both CD4+ and CD8+ blood T cells between baseline and week 6. On average, CD8+ T cells showed more expanded clones than CD4+ T cells after ivuxolimab. In the 0.1-3.0 mg/kg groups, partial responders were among the patients with the lowest normalized peripheral clonal expansion, particularly in CD8+ T cells.

The trial excluded patients who had a history of autoimmune disease or who were on systemic immunosuppression. Peripheral blood for TCR sequencing was drawn from every dose cohort at baseline, at cycle 4 day 1 and at cycle 7 day 1. Samples came from an open-label, multicenter, first-in-human phase I dose-escalation trial of ivuxolimab. Adults with locally advanced or metastatic melanoma, renal cell, hepatocellular, or head and neck squamous cell carcinoma were enrolled in the trial. CD4+ and CD8+ T cells were sorted separately from peripheral blood before TCR sequencing. To note about this clone: No cognate antigen has been identified for it. It has no much larger one-base neighbor in the sample; base qualities were not kept.

Genomic DNA was extracted from sorted cells for sequencing of the TCRbeta CDR3 region. The immunoSEQ Assay was used for sequencing of TCRbeta CDR3 regions. TCRdb took over this immuneACCESS table, retaining in-frame rearrangements with V and J assigned. Such tables are incomplete; in checked studies, under half of the missing clones stem from an unresolved V gene, and the remainder is unexplained. Present in this sample are around 63,000 clones, roughly nine tenths of which were seen just once. The ten largest clones capture 11% of the sample. Specimen: CD4+ or CD8+ T cells sorted from blood, collected in a trial of the OX40 agonist ivuxolimab. This clonotype was obtained from an adult with an advanced solid tumor such as melanoma, head and neck, liver or kidney cancer.

The DNA sequence is given as TGCGCCAGCAGCCGAACCGGACAGCTTGCTAACTATGGCTACACCTTC. Its translation is CASSRTGQLANYGYTF. This sequence uses TRBV4-1 and TRBJ1-2; the D segment could be TRBD1, given 6 matching bases. The germline V gene sets CDR1 to MGHRA and CDR2 to YSYEKL. The CDR3, from cysteine to phenylalanine, totals 16 residues. The entry retains the CDR3 DNA only, 48 bases that are in frame from base 1. Trimming takes 4 bases from V and 0 bases from J, and the germline ends sit 15 bases apart.